This passage covers 6 T cell receptor beta chains from one sample sequenced in a study of immune cell composition in non-small cell lung cancer. The method was immunoSEQ multiplex PCR; TCRdb's version includes in-frame clones alone and lacks a portion of them. The sample includes about 14,000 clones, over 70% of them seen just once. Sequencing was done on a sample of lung tumor tissue. These receptors all stem from a human donor with non-small cell lung cancer.

This chain links TRBV14 with TRBJ2-5, with 10 bases that match TRBD2. In germline, CDR1 is SGHDN, CDR2 FVKESK. Trimming at V came to 0 bases and at J to 0 bases, leaving 7 bases not matched to a gene. The CDR3 totals 18 residues. CDR3 sequence (DNA): TGTGCCAGCAGCCAAGATCGTGGTAGCGGGAGGTACCAAGAGACCCAGTACTTC. As protein: CASSQDRGSGRYQETQYF.

The chain uses TRBV7-9 and TRBJ1-1; TRBD1 agrees at 7 bases. Germline V CDR1 and CDR2: SEHNR, FQNEAQ (reference sequence). Losses at the gene ends were 4 bases for V and 1 base for J; bases not matched to a gene: 9. The CDR3 has 16 amino acids. The DNA of the CDR3 is TGTGCCAGCAGCTCAAAGAAACAGGGGCCGAACACTGAAGCTTTCTTT. Amino acid sequence: CASSSKKQGPNTEAFF.

The V call is TRBV28, the J call TRBJ2-7, with TRBD1 identical over 7 bases. The ends lost 5 bases at V and 3 bases at J; junction bases unmatched: 7. Germline V gene lookup returns CDR1 MDHEN and CDR2 SYDVKM. This CDR3 has 14 residues. The CDR3 sequence: CASSARDSHYEQYF. The CDR3 DNA reads as TGTGCCAGCAGTGCCCGGGACAGTCACTACGAGCAGTACTTC.

This chain links TRBV5-1 with TRBJ2-3, with 11 nucleotides matching TRBD2. After removal of 4 bases from V and 3 bases from J, the junction contained 7 bases not matched to a gene. Germline assignment: CDR1 SGHRS and CDR2 YFSETQ. The CDR3 contains 16 residues. The CDR3 sequence is CASSIAGGSATDTQYF. Written as DNA, the CDR3 is TGCGCCAGCAGCATAGCGGGAGGGTCGGCGACAGATACGCAGTATTTT. The entire variable domain, with the rest obtained from reference TRBV5-1 and TRBJ2-3, is as follows: KAGVTQTPRYLIKTRGQQVTLSCSPISGHRSVSWYQQTPGQGLQFLFEYFSETQRNKGNFPGRFSGRQFSNSRSEMNVSTLELGDSALYLCASSIAGGSATDTQYFGPGTRLTVL.

J is TRBJ1-1 and V is TRBV14, with a tentative D call TRBD1 (5 bases). The germline V and J ends were trimmed by 5 bases and 1 base, with 8 bases remaining between them. The CDR3 consists of 13 residues. The V gene's germline CDR1 is SGHDN and CDR2 FVKESK. CDR3 in amino acids: CASSKQENTEAFF. The CDR3 DNA is TGTGCCAGCAGCAAACAGGAGAACACTGAAGCTTTCTTT.

The chain is built from TRBV6-4 and TRBJ2-2, with 7 bases that match TRBD2. Germline loops: CDR1 MRHNA, CDR2 SNTAGT. The length of the CDR3 is 14 residues. V shed 3 bases and J 6 bases; nucleotides not matched to a gene: 4. CDR3 in amino acids: CASSERELAGELFF. The DNA of the CDR3 is TGTGCCAGCAGTGAGCGGGAGTTGGCCGGGGAGCTGTTTTTT.